This T cell receptor beta chain was found in a study of T cells after yellow fever vaccination. It was through 5'RACE template switching that TCR cDNA was made, with a universal primer site and UMIs added. In TCRdb, the 5' RACE reads were re-called with MiXCR into one record per CDR3 protein. The sample lists just under 600,000 distinct CDR3 sequences; about 14% were seen once. CDR1 LNHDA and CDR2 SQIVND come from the germline V gene (reference sequence). V lost 7 bases, J lost 4 bases, and 3 bases stayed unmatched. This CDR3 region has 12 residues. This clonotype occurred a few times. The target antigen is unknown. Study conclusions and caveats: Abundant clonotypes from the bulk population could get into FACS-sorted repertoires as contaminants. The booster saw the reappearance of most primary-vaccination clones (more than 95% CD4, less than 90% CD8).

The rearrangement joins TRBV19 to TRBJ2-5, with 7 bases that match TRBD1. This specimen was PBMCs, taken on the day of the yellow fever booster vaccination. The receptor was isolated from a man younger than 40 who received the YFV17D yellow fever vaccine. This chain's CDR3 is CASMGTAETQYF. CDR3 nucleotides: TGTGCCAGTATGGGGACAGCAGAGACCCAGTACTTC.